Each of the 8 T cell receptor beta chains below was sequenced from the same sample in a study of OX40 agonist ivuxolimab in advanced cancers. Profiling relied on immunoSEQ multiplex PCR, and the TCRdb table lists in-frame clones only, not all of them. This table has some 86,000 clones, about 86% appearing once. Sequenced here: CD4+ or CD8+ T cells sorted from blood, sampled in a trial of the OX40 agonist ivuxolimab. These receptors all stem from an adult with an advanced solid tumor such as melanoma, head and neck, liver or kidney cancer.

The gene calls are TRBV30 and TRBJ1-1; no definite D call. Between the trimmed V and J ends, which lost 1 base and 0 bases, there was a span of 3 bases. CDR3 size: 12 residues. The germline gives CDR1 GTSNPN, CDR2 SVGIG (reference sequence). The CDR3 sequence: CAWSAMNTEAFF. As DNA, the CDR3 is TGTGCCTGGAGTGCCATGAACACTGAAGCTTTCTTT.

The V call is TRBV29-1, the J call TRBJ1-2; 10 bases are a match to TRBD1. J lost 6 bases, V lost 7 bases, and 20 bases had no gene match. CDR3 size: 17 residues. Germline values: CDR1 SQVTM, CDR2 ANQGSEA. The CDR3 reads CSASGTGTGADLDGYTF. CDR3 coding DNA: TGCAGCGCCTCCGGGACTGGGACAGGGGCCGATCTGGATGGCTACACCTTC. The full variable domain, with the rest looked up from reference TRBV29-1 and TRBJ1-2, is SAVISQKPSRDICQRGTSLTIQCQVDSQVTMMFWYRQQPGQSLTLIATANQGSEATYESGFVIDKFPISRPNLTFSTLTVSNMSPEDSSIYLCSASGTGTGADLDGYTFGSGTRLTVV.

The chain employs TRBV21-1 and TRBJ2-5; TRBD1, the table's D call, lacks a check against the DNA. TRBV21-1 is a pseudogene. The CDR3 is made up of 16 amino acids. The CDR3: CASSKQRTGNQETQYF. CDR3 DNA sequence: TGTGCCAGCAGCAAACAAAGGACAGGGAATCAAGAGACCCAGTACTTC.

CDR3 in amino acids: CASSLKGLVSGANVLTF. In DNA form, the CDR3 reads TGTGCCAGCAGCTTAAAAGGTTTGGTCTCTGGGGCCAACGTCCTGACTTTC. This rearrangement joins TRBV11-2 to TRBJ2-6, with D unresolved. The CDR3 extends over 17 amino acids. Per germline, CDR1 SGHAT and CDR2 FQNNGV. V lost 2 bases and J lost 0, with 11 bases in between.

This clone was picked up one time. This chain links TRBV2 with TRBJ2-7; TRBD2 matches 7 bases. The ends lost 4 bases at V and 8 bases at J; junction bases unmatched: 5. The germline CDR1 and CDR2 sequences are SNHLY and FYNNEI. This CDR3 is 12 amino acids long. The CDR3 DNA sequence: TGTGCCAGCAGTGCTTCCGGGACTAAGCAGTACTTC. This translates into CASSASGTKQYF.

The chain has TRBV20-1 and TRBJ1-2; D may be TRBD1 (5 bases). The CDR3 runs to 11 residues. The V gene's germline CDR1 is DFQATT and CDR2 SNEGSKA (reference sequence). V lost 4 bases to trimming and J lost 10 bases, with 13 bases between them. The CDR3 loop reads CSATNRDLYTF. In DNA form, the CDR3 reads TGCAGTGCTACCAATCGGGACCTCTACACCTTC.

The chain couples TRBV11-2 to TRBJ2-6; D perhaps matches TRBD1 (7 bases). Germline V gene data show CDR1 as SGHAT and CDR2 as FQNNGV. The CDR3 runs 18 residues. Trimming took off 3 bases at V and 0 bases at J, with 15 bases between the two ends. The CDR3 DNA is TGTGCCAGCAGCTTGCGGGACAGCGCAATCTCTGGGGCCAACGTCCTGACTTTC. Residues: CASSLRDSAISGANVLTF.

This rearrangement joins TRBV6-1 to TRBJ2-7; 7 nucleotides align to TRBD1. Germline V gene sequence: CDR1 MNHNS, CDR2 SASEGT. This CDR3 spans 14 amino acids. The junction had 9 bases not matched to a gene; V was cut back by 4 bases and J by 6 bases. CDR3 in DNA: TGTGCCAGCAGTGCCACTATGACAGGGCTCGAGCAGTACTTC. Its translation is CASSATMTGLEQYF.